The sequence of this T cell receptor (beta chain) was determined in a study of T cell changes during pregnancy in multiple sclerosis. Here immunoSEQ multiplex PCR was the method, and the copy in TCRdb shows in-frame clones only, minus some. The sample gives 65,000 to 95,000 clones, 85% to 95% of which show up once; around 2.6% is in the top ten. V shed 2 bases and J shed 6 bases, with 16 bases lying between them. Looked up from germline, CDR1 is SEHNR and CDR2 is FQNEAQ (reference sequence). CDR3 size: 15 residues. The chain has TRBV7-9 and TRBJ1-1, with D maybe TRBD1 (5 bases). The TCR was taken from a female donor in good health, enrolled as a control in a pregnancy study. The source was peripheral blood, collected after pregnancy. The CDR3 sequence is CASSLSAGKIAEAFF. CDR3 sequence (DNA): TGTGCCAGCAGCTTATCGGCAGGGAAGATCGCTGAAGCTTTCTTT.